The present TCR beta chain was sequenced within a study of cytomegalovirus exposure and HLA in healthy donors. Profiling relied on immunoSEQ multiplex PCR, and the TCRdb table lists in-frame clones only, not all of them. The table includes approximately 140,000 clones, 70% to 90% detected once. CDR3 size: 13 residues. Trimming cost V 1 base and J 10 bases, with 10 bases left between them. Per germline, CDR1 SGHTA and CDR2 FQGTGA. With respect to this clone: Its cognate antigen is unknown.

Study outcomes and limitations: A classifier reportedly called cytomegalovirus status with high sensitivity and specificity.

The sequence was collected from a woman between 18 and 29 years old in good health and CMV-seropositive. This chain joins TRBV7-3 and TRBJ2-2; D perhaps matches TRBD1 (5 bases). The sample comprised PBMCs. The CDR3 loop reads CASSLKGAEELFF. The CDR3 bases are TGTGCCAGCAGCTTAAAAGGGGCCGAGGAGCTGTTTTTT.